What follows are 7 T cell receptor beta chains derived from one specimen sequenced in a study of OX40 agonist ivuxolimab in advanced cancers. Clones were sequenced by immunoSEQ multiplex PCR, and TCRdb holds only the in-frame ones, with some missing. The repertoire includes roughly 67,000 clones, 86% of them detected once, and less than 0.8% sits in the top ten. Here the sequenced sample was CD4+ or CD8+ T cells sorted from blood, taken in a trial of the OX40 agonist ivuxolimab. The receptors originated from an adult with an advanced solid tumor such as melanoma, head and neck, liver or kidney cancer.

The rearrangement joins TRBV10-3 to TRBJ1-2; D is ambiguous. The V gene lost 7 bases and the J gene lost 8 bases, with 17 bases spanning the gap. CDR1 is ENHRY, CDR2 SYGVKD, per germline. CDR3 length: 13 residues. The CDR3 bases are TGTGCCATCAAAGGCCGAGAAGCGGAGGGCTACACCTTC. This encodes CAIKGREAEGYTF.

The chain employs TRBV7-3 and TRBJ2-1; 11 nucleotides agree with TRBD1. CDR1 is SGHTA and CDR2 is FQGTGA in the germline V gene. The CDR3 is 20 residues long. V dropped 1 base and J dropped 4; count of bases not matched to a gene: 15. The CDR3 DNA is TGTGCCAGCAGCTTAAAGCCTTTAAAATCCGGGACAGGGGGATACAATGAGCAGTTCTTC. It translates to CASSLKPLKSGTGGYNEQFF.

The rearrangement links TRBV4-3 to TRBJ2-7; D gene ambiguous. This CDR3 region has 14 residues. V was trimmed by 1 base and J by 2 bases, leaving 9 bases between them. CDR1 and CDR2 from the germline V gene are LGHNA and YSLEER. CDR3 residues: CASSQVTGAYEQYF. The CDR3, as DNA: TGCGCCAGCAGCCAAGTGACGGGTGCCTACGAGCAGTACTTC.

The gene calls are TRBV7-9 and TRBJ2-1; D is unclear. Trimming took 7 bases from V and 6 from J, leaving 16 bases between them. This CDR3 is 14 amino acids long. Germline V lookup: CDR1 SEHNR, CDR2 FQNEAQ (reference sequence). CDR3 in amino acids: CASIAPVGFNEQFF. The CDR3 DNA reads TGTGCCAGCATCGCGCCGGTCGGGTTCAATGAGCAGTTCTTC.

The chain carries TRBV5-5 and TRBJ2-1; 10 positions agree with TRBD2. This CDR3 comprises 18 residues. V was clipped by 2 bases and J by 4 bases; unmatched bases: 12. The germline V gene has CDR1 SGHKS and CDR2 YYEKEE (reference sequence). The CDR3 DNA is TGTGCCAGCAGCTTACGGCTAGCGGGAGCCGCAGGGTACAATGAGCAGTTCTTC. This sequence encodes CASSLRLAGAAGYNEQFF.

The rearrangement joins TRBV5-5 to TRBJ2-7; perhaps TRBD2 as D (6 bases). The germline V gene has CDR1 SGHKS and CDR2 YYEKEE (reference sequence). Trimming took 3 bases from V and 3 from J, leaving 16 bases between them. The CDR3 is 15 amino acids. This chain's CDR3 is CASSSGGGVFYEQYF. The CDR3 DNA sequence: TGTGCCAGCAGCTCCGGTGGCGGGGTCTTCTACGAGCAGTACTTC.

The rearrangement links TRBV6-5 to TRBJ1-2; 9 nucleotides agree with TRBD1. This CDR3 spans 14 amino acids. Losses at the gene ends were 6 bases for V and 8 bases for J; bases not matched to a gene: 10. CDR1 is MNHEY and CDR2 is SVGAGI in the germline V gene. In DNA form, the CDR3 reads TGTGCCAGCAGCCGGGACAGGGTGAATGGAGGCTACACCTTC. Translation gives CASSRDRVNGGYTF.